These T cell receptor beta chains were read from a single sample in a study of vaccination effects on CD4 cells after COVID-19. These receptors' targets are unknown. Clones were sequenced by immunoSEQ multiplex PCR, and TCRdb holds only the in-frame ones, with some missing. The data show almost 70,000 clones, just under 75% seen once. Material: CD4+ T cells from PBMCs cultured with HCoV-229E spike peptides, obtained after COVID-19 vaccination. The receptors were gathered from a human donor who received a COVID-19 vaccine. Each CDR3 is given with its conserved first and last residue. The D gene is left open where the match is weak. Clone size is not always given. Where it is, it says once, few, many or a class for expanded clones.

v_call: TRBV6-1
j_call: TRBJ1-4
clone_size: .
d_call: .
cdr3_nt: TGTGCCAGCAGTGAACAGGGCAAACGACCCGGAAAACTGTTTTTT
cdr3_aa: CASSEQGKRPGKLFF

v_call: TRBV2
j_call: TRBJ2-3
clone_size: .
d_call: .
cdr3_nt: TGTGCCAGCAGTGAGCAGGGTAGCCTCGCAGATACGCAGTATTTT
cdr3_aa: CASSEQGSLADTQYF

v_call: TRBV9
j_call: TRBJ2-6
clone_size: .
d_call: TRBD2
cdr3_nt: TGTGCCAGCAGCCGCCGGGGGGACTCTGGGGCCAACGTCCTGACTTTC
cdr3_aa: CASSRRGDSGANVLTF

v_call: TRBV2
j_call: TRBJ2-6
clone_size: .
d_call: TRBD1
cdr3_nt: TGTGCCAGCAGGGGGGGACAGGGGATCGGGGCCAACGTCCTGACTTTC
cdr3_aa: CASRGGQGIGANVLTF

v_call: TRBV5-1
j_call: TRBJ1-6
clone_size: few
d_call: TRBD1
cdr3_nt: TGCGCCAGCAGCTCCGGACAGGGGCAGTCACATTCACCCCTCCACTTT
cdr3_aa: CASSSGQGQSHSPLHF

v_call: TRBV30
j_call: TRBJ2-5
clone_size: .
d_call: .
cdr3_nt: TGTGCCTGGAGCGGTTCGTACCAAGAGACCCAGTACTTC
cdr3_aa: CAWSGSYQETQYF

v_call: TRBV28
j_call: TRBJ2-5
clone_size: once
d_call: TRBD2
cdr3_nt: TGTGCCAGCAGTTTAGGACTAGCGGGAACCCAAGAGACCCAGTACTTC
cdr3_aa: CASSLGLAGTQETQYF

v_call: TRBV5-1
j_call: TRBJ2-5
clone_size: .
d_call: TRBD2
cdr3_nt: TGCGCCAGCAGCTGGATAGCGGGGAGCCAAGAGACCCAGTACTTC
cdr3_aa: CASSWIAGSQETQYF

v_call: TRBV18
j_call: TRBJ2-5
clone_size: .
d_call: .
cdr3_nt: TGTGCCAGCTCACCATGGCAGCCCCAAGAGACCCAGTACTTC
cdr3_aa: CASSPWQPQETQYF

v_call: TRBV2
j_call: TRBJ1-2
clone_size: few
d_call: TRBD1
cdr3_nt: TGTGCCAGCAGTGTGGGGACAGGGGGCTATGGCTACACCTTC
cdr3_aa: CASSVGTGGYGYTF

v_call: TRBV19
j_call: TRBJ2-2
clone_size: .
d_call: .
cdr3_nt: TGTGCCAGTAGAACCCCGGGCGGAAGCACCGGGGAGCTGTTTTTT
cdr3_aa: CASRTPGGSTGELFF

v_call: TRBV6-5
j_call: TRBJ2-1
clone_size: .
d_call: .
cdr3_nt: TGTGCCTCGAAATCGGGTGAGCAGTTCTTC
cdr3_aa: CASKSGEQFF

v_call: TRBV5-4
j_call: TRBJ2-3
clone_size: .
d_call: TRBD1
cdr3_nt: TGTGCCAGCAGCCCCCCGGGGACAGGACAAGGAGATACGCAGTATTTT
cdr3_aa: CASSPPGTGQGDTQYF

v_call: TRBV5-5
j_call: TRBJ2-2
clone_size: .
d_call: TRBD1
cdr3_nt: TGTGCCAGCAGCCAAGCCGGACAGGGAAGTTTCGGGGAGCTGTTTTTT
cdr3_aa: CASSQAGQGSFGELFF

v_call: TRBV10-3
j_call: TRBJ1-1
clone_size: .
d_call: TRBD1
cdr3_nt: TGTGCCACCAGGGGACAGGGTGGCCCTGAAGCTTTCTTT
cdr3_aa: CATRGQGGPEAFF

v_call: TRBV4-3
j_call: TRBJ1-6
clone_size: .
d_call: .
cdr3_nt: TGCGCCAGCAGCCAAGAGGCAGGCTATAATTCACCCCTCCACTTT
cdr3_aa: CASSQEAGYNSPLHF

v_call: TRBV5-5
j_call: TRBJ1-2
clone_size: .
d_call: .
cdr3_nt: TGTGCCAGCAGCTTGTCCTGGGACTATGGCTACACCTTC
cdr3_aa: CASSLSWDYGYTF

v_call: TRBV5-5
j_call: TRBJ2-5
clone_size: .
d_call: .
cdr3_nt: TGTGCCAGCAGCTTGGGTCAGGGCAACCTTCAAGAGACCCAGTACTTC
cdr3_aa: CASSLGQGNLQETQYF

v_call: TRBV6-5
j_call: TRBJ1-1
clone_size: .
d_call: .
cdr3_nt: TGTGCCAGCGGTTTGGCGGCTGAAGCTTTCTTT
cdr3_aa: CASGLAAEAFF

v_call: TRBV5-1
j_call: TRBJ2-3
clone_size: .
d_call: TRBD1
cdr3_nt: TGCGCCAGCAGCAGGGGACAGGGGTTGGACACGCAGTATTTT
cdr3_aa: CASSRGQGLDTQYF

v_call: TRBV21-1
j_call: TRBJ1-5
clone_size: .
d_call: .
cdr3_nt: TGTGCCAGCAGCAAAGGGGGGGCGGGGAATCAGCCCCAGCATTTT
cdr3_aa: CASSKGGAGNQPQHF

v_call: TRBV4-1
j_call: TRBJ2-5
clone_size: .
d_call: TRBD1
cdr3_nt: TGCGCCAGCAGCCAAGATCGGACAGGGCCTGAGACCCAGTACTTC
cdr3_aa: CASSQDRTGPETQYF

v_call: TRBV6-2/TRBV6-3
j_call: TRBJ2-3
clone_size: once
d_call: .
cdr3_nt: TGTGCCAGCAGTCGGACTAGCACAGATACGCAGTATTTT
cdr3_aa: CASSRTSTDTQYF

v_call: TRBV9
j_call: TRBJ1-6
clone_size: .
d_call: .
cdr3_nt: TGTGCCAGCAGCGTAGGGGGTTCAGGGATAGAATATTCACCCCTCCACTTT
cdr3_aa: CASSVGGSGIEYSPLHF

v_call: TRBV10-1
j_call: TRBJ2-1
clone_size: .
d_call: TRBD2
cdr3_nt: TGCGCCAGCAGTGACACTAGCGGGGGGCCATACAATGAGCAGTTCTTC
cdr3_aa: CASSDTSGGPYNEQFF

v_call: TRBV7-2
j_call: TRBJ2-2
clone_size: .
d_call: .
cdr3_nt: TGTGCCAGCAGCTTACGTTCAGCGAACACCGGGGAGCTGTTTTTT
cdr3_aa: CASSLRSANTGELFF

v_call: TRBV2
j_call: TRBJ2-1
clone_size: .
d_call: TRBD2
cdr3_nt: TGTGCCAGCAGCCTGGGACTAGCGGGGGAGTATCAGCAGTTCTTC
cdr3_aa: CASSLGLAGEYQQFF

v_call: TRBV5-6
j_call: TRBJ1-6
clone_size: once
d_call: TRBD1
cdr3_nt: TGTGCCAGCAACCTCCGGGACAGGGCTTCACCCCTCCACTTT
cdr3_aa: CASNLRDRASPLHF

v_call: TRBV4-3
j_call: TRBJ1-4
clone_size: .
d_call: .
cdr3_nt: TGCGCCAGCAGCCAAGATCTACAGACGAATGAAAAACTGTTTTTT
cdr3_aa: CASSQDLQTNEKLFF

v_call: TRBV19
j_call: TRBJ1-6
clone_size: once
d_call: TRBD1
cdr3_nt: TGTGCCGCGAGGGCAGGACAGGACCTCACCCTCCACTTT
cdr3_aa: CAARAGQDLTLHF

v_call: TRBV2
j_call: TRBJ1-5
clone_size: .
d_call: .
cdr3_nt: TGTGCCAGCAGCCAGGGTTATAGCAATCAGCCCCAGCATTTT
cdr3_aa: CASSQGYSNQPQHF

v_call: TRBV29-1
j_call: TRBJ2-2
clone_size: .
d_call: .
cdr3_nt: TGCAGCGTTGAGTACATAAGAAACACCGGGGAGCTGTTTTTT
cdr3_aa: CSVEYIRNTGELFF

v_call: TRBV7-6
j_call: TRBJ1-2
clone_size: .
d_call: .
cdr3_nt: TGTGCCAGCAGCTTAATTCTCGGGGCAGGAGGCAGTATCAACTATGGCTACACCTTC
cdr3_aa: CASSLILGAGGSINYGYTF

v_call: TRBV5-1
j_call: TRBJ1-1
clone_size: .
d_call: .
cdr3_nt: TGCGCCAGCAGTTTAAGGACAGATCGTTGGATGAACACTGAAGCTTTCTTT
cdr3_aa: CASSLRTDRWMNTEAFF

v_call: TRBV19
j_call: TRBJ1-1
clone_size: .
d_call: TRBD1
cdr3_nt: TGTGCCAGTAGTACGGGACAGACGAACACTGAAGCTTTCTTT
cdr3_aa: CASSTGQTNTEAFF

v_call: TRBV18
j_call: TRBJ1-5
clone_size: .
d_call: .
cdr3_nt: TGTGCCAGCTCTACAAACCACGGGGGCAATCAGCCCCAGCATTTT
cdr3_aa: CASSTNHGGNQPQHF

v_call: TRBV2
j_call: TRBJ1-2
clone_size: .
d_call: TRBD1
cdr3_nt: TGTGCCAGCAGACGGACAGGCACCCCCTATGGCTACACCTTC
cdr3_aa: CASRRTGTPYGYTF

v_call: TRBV12-3/TRBV12-4
j_call: TRBJ1-2
clone_size: .
d_call: .
cdr3_nt: TGTGCCAGCAGCCCGGGGGCCTATGGCTACACCTTC
cdr3_aa: CASSPGAYGYTF

v_call: TRBV4-1
j_call: TRBJ2-5
clone_size: .
d_call: .
cdr3_nt: TGCGCCAGCAGCCATCCCCAGGACTTGCCGGCAGTGGAGACCCAGTACTTC
cdr3_aa: CASSHPQDLPAVETQYF

v_call: TRBV5-1
j_call: TRBJ2-5
clone_size: .
d_call: TRBD2
cdr3_nt: TGCGCCAGCAGCTTGGCTCTGACTAGCGGGGGACAGACGGAGACCCAGTACTTC
cdr3_aa: CASSLALTSGGQTETQYF

v_call: TRBV6-2/TRBV6-3
j_call: TRBJ2-3
clone_size: .
d_call: .
cdr3_nt: TGTGCCAGCAGTTACCAGGGCGGGTACGGGGATACGCAGTATTTT
cdr3_aa: CASSYQGGYGDTQYF

v_call: TRBV19
j_call: TRBJ1-2
clone_size: .
d_call: .
cdr3_nt: TGTGCCAGTAGTATTTCTACAGGCCTTTCCTATGGCTACACCTTC
cdr3_aa: CASSISTGLSYGYTF

v_call: TRBV2
j_call: TRBJ2-3
clone_size: .
d_call: .
cdr3_nt: TGTGCCAGCAGTGATCTGTTGAGGAGCACAGATACGCAGTATTTT
cdr3_aa: CASSDLLRSTDTQYF

v_call: TRBV19
j_call: TRBJ2-2
clone_size: .
d_call: TRBD1
cdr3_nt: TGTGCCAGTATAGATAGGGACAGGGGGATCGGGGAGCTGTTTTTT
cdr3_aa: CASIDRDRGIGELFF

v_call: TRBV27
j_call: TRBJ2-1
clone_size: few
d_call: .
cdr3_nt: TGTGCCAGCAGTTTGCAGGGCCCCTACAATGAGCAGTTCTTC
cdr3_aa: CASSLQGPYNEQFF

v_call: TRBV29-1
j_call: TRBJ1-2
clone_size: .
d_call: .
cdr3_nt: TGCAGCGTTGAAATCCCCCCCGCGGGCTACACCTTC
cdr3_aa: CSVEIPPAGYTF

v_call: TRBV19
j_call: TRBJ1-1
clone_size: few
d_call: .
cdr3_nt: TGTGCCAGTAGCCACAAGGAGCGCAAGGCTTTCTTT
cdr3_aa: CASSHKERKAFF

v_call: TRBV6-1
j_call: TRBJ1-5
clone_size: .
d_call: .
cdr3_nt: TGTGCCAGCAGTGAGGTTCCAGTAGGTAATCAGCCCCAGCATTTT
cdr3_aa: CASSEVPVGNQPQHF